The clone carrying this T cell receptor (beta chain) appeared a single time. A far more abundant clone sits one base away, making this likely a read error. CDR3 of TCR beta was amplified from genomic DNA via a two-round multiplex PCR. The first round of PCR was done with primers that matched each TRBV and TRBJ gene. TCRdb reprocessed the multiplex PCR reads via MiXCR and lists one record per CDR3 protein. This sample has around 59,000 distinct CDR3 sequences; more than 20% occur once, and the top ten carry around 8.1%. CDR1 and CDR2 (germline): MRHNA, SNTAGT. This CDR3 spans 16 amino acids. V lost 4 bases to trimming and J lost 2 bases, with 12 bases between them. Disease was node-negative on CT and PET/CT in all patients; none had prior chemotherapy, radiotherapy or other malignancies. The data originate from a study of prognosis after radiotherapy for stage I lung cancer. Study summary: The study enrolled about 13 men and over five women as patients, aged about 50 to 84 with a median of roughly 72 years. SBRT radiotherapy used 3 to 5 fractions and a biologically effective dose of at least 100 Gy. Alongside stereotactic body radiotherapy, concurrent therapy was given to no patient.

The source was PBMCs, collected before or after stereotactic body radiation therapy (not recorded which). The chain links TRBV6-4 to TRBJ1-6; tentative D call: TRBD1 (5 bases). The sequence was collected from a donor over 45 with non-small cell lung cancer. The CDR3 bases are TGTGCCAGCAGTGCGTACGGGGGACCCTATAATTCACCCCTCCACTTT. Its protein product is CASSAYGGPYNSPLHF.